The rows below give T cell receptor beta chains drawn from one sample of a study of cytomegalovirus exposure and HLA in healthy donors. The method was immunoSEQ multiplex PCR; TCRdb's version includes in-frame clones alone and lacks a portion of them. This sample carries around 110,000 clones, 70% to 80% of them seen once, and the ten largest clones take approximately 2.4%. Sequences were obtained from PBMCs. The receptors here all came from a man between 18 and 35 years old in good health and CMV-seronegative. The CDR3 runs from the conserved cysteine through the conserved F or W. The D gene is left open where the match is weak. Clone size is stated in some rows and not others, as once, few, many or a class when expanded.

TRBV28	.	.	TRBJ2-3	CASKVQDLRGTDTQYF	TGTGCCAGCAAGGTGCAGGATTTGAGGGGCACAGATACGCAGTATTTT
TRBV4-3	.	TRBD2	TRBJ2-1	CASSQETLAGRFF	TGCGCCAGCAGCCAAGAAACCCTAGCGGGGAGGTTCTTC
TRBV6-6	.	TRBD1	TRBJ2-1	CASRDRGLGEQFF	TGTGCCAGCCGGGACAGGGGGCTGGGTGAGCAGTTCTTC
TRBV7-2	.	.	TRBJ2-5	CASSLPWGRQGSPETQYF	TGTGCCAGCAGCTTACCCTGGGGGCGTCAAGGCTCGCCCGAGACCCAGTACTTC
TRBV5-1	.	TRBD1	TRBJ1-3	CASSFWTGASGRGNTIYF	TGCGCCAGCAGCTTCTGGACAGGGGCCTCGGGTCGGGGAAACACCATATATTTT
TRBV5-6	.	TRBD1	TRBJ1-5	CASSLAGQGRNQPQHF	TGTGCCAGCAGCTTGGCGGGACAGGGTCGTAATCAGCCCCAGCATTTT
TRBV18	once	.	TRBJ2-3	CASSPGHRGTDTQYF	TGTGCCAGCTCACCGGGACACAGGGGCACAGATACGCAGTATTTT
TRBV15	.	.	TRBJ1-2	CATSSRDGIYGYTF	TGTGCCACCAGTTCCAGAGACGGGATCTATGGCTACACCTTC
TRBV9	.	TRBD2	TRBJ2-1	CASSPEPSGGAQEQFF	TGTGCCAGCAGCCCCGAGCCGAGCGGGGGGGCCCAGGAGCAGTTCTTC
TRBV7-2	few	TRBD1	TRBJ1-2	CASSLETGQGKYGYPF	TGTGCCAGCAGCTTAGAAACCGGACAGGGGAAATATGGCTACCCCTTC
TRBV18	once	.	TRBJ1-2	CASSPRVHTTRQAAGNYGYTF	TGTGCCAGCTCACCACGGGTACACACAACTCGACAGGCCGCCGGCAACTATGGCTACACCTTC
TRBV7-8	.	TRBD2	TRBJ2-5	CASSTSQLAGRQETQYF	TGTGCCAGCAGCACCAGTCAACTAGCGGGCCGCCAAGAGACCCAGTACTTC
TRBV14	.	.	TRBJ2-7	CASSHGGRYEQYF	TGTGCCAGCAGCCACGGAGGACGGTACGAGCAGTACTTC